Following are 5 T cell receptor beta chains from one sample sequenced in a study of PD-1 blockade in classical Hodgkin lymphoma. Every patient was affected by relapse after autologous stem cell transplantation, while exposure to brentuximab vedotin was not uniform. The protocol was immunoSEQ multiplex PCR, while the TCRdb copy is restricted to in-frame clones and leaves out a portion. The repertoire holds around 100,000 clones, with around 89% as singletons. Sequencing used peripheral blood mononuclear cells (PBMCs), obtained before the second cycle of nivolumab. The receptors derive from a human donor with classical Hodgkin lymphoma.

The chain couples TRBV10-3 to TRBJ1-6, with TRBD1 matching 7 bases. Trimming took 4 bases from V and 5 from J; bases not matched to a gene: 5. The CDR3 extends over 15 amino acids. Germline lookup yields CDR1 ENHRY and CDR2 SYGVKD. CDR3: CAISGGTVNNSPLHF. CDR3 DNA: TGTGCCATCAGTGGGGGGACAGTAAATAATTCACCCCTCCACTTT.

V is TRBV28 and J is TRBJ1-1; D is unclear. This CDR3 has 13 residues. CDR1 and CDR2 from the germline V gene are MDHEN and SYDVKM. The ends were cut back, 3 bases at V and 0 bases at J, with 5 bases in the middle. CDR3 sequence (DNA): TGTGCCAGCAGTTTGAAGCTGAACACTGAAGCTTTCTTT. Translating gives CASSLKLNTEAFF.

V usage is TRBV7-3 and J usage is TRBJ2-7, with 8 bases identical to TRBD2. Germline loops: CDR1 SGHTA, CDR2 FQGTGA. The ends lost 9 bases at V and 3 bases at J; junction bases unmatched: 10. The CDR3 loop spans 14 amino acids. The CDR3: CASAPGSGGYEQYF. The CDR3 nucleotides read TGTGCCAGTGCACCGGGGAGCGGGGGCTACGAGCAGTACTTC.

This chain uses TRBV5-1 with TRBJ1-5; D is uncertain. This CDR3 comprises 14 residues. V was cut by 4 bases and J by 8 bases, with 16 bases left in between. Germline V gene sequence: CDR1 SGHRS, CDR2 YFSETQ. The CDR3 region is CASSPDLSGKPQHF. The CDR3 nucleotides are TGCGCCAGCAGCCCAGATTTGTCGGGGAAGCCCCAGCATTTT.

The V and J genes are TRBV29-1 and TRBJ1-2; 8 bases map to TRBD1. The CDR3 is made up of 12 amino acids. Germline CDR1 reads SQVTM; CDR2 reads ANQGSEA. Losses at the gene ends were 4 bases for V and 13 bases for J; bases not matched to a gene: 11. CDR3 sequence reads: CSVGEMDRAGTF. The CDR3 DNA sequence: TGCAGCGTTGGGGAAATGGACAGGGCAGGCACCTTC.